Each of the 27 T cell receptor beta chains below was sequenced from the same sample in a study of cytomegalovirus exposure and HLA in healthy donors. The PCR contained 60 Vbeta and 13 Jbeta primers. Clones were read by immunoSEQ multiplex PCR, and TCRdb kept only the in-frame ones, dropping some. The sample lists 110,000 to 150,000 clones, approximately 84% occurring once. Sequenced input: PBMCs. The source of these receptors is a woman between 55 and 75 years old in good health and CMV-seropositive.

This clone has just a few counts. The CDR3 spells CASSSHRGPGNTIYF. The CDR3, as DNA: TGTGCCAGCAGCTCCCACAGGGGGCCTGGAAACACCATATATTTT. V is TRBV7-2 and J is TRBJ1-3, with 9 bases lining up with TRBD1. CDR3 length: 15 residues. Germline CDR1 SGHTA, CDR2 FQGNSA. J gave up 2 bases and V 4 bases, and 3 bases lay outside the gene matches.

V and J are TRBV14 and TRBJ2-3; TRBD2 matches at 8 bases. The germline V gene encodes CDR1 SGHDN and CDR2 FVKESK. V shed 1 base and J 6 bases; nucleotides not matched to a gene: 15. The CDR3 sequence is 18 residues long. CDR3: CASSQGGGFGTRGDTQYF. The CDR3 DNA sequence: TGTGCCAGCAGCCAAGGGGGTGGCTTCGGGACTAGAGGTGATACGCAGTATTTT.

The chain couples TRBV6-5 to TRBJ1-3; D perhaps matches TRBD1 (6 bases). This CDR3 has 14 amino acids. Per the germline V gene, CDR1 is MNHEY and CDR2 is SVGAGI. Between the trimmed V and J ends, which lost 6 bases and 2 bases, there was a span of 11 bases. The CDR3 loop reads CASRVNRAGNTIYF. CDR3 in DNA: TGTGCCAGCAGGGTAAACAGGGCTGGAAACACCATATATTTT.

This chain uses TRBV5-6 with TRBJ2-5; D is ambiguous. The V and J ends lost 3 bases and 8 bases respectively, with 8 bases between them. The CDR3 covers 11 residues. The germline CDR1 and CDR2 sequences are SGHDT and YYEEEE. The CDR3 DNA reads as TGTGCCAGCAGCTCTAAGAGAACCCAGTACTTC. It encodes CASSSKRTQYF.

This clone came up a few times. V and J are TRBV9 and TRBJ2-1; tentatively, D is TRBD2 (5 bases). CDR3 size: 15 residues. The V end was cut by 1 base, the J end by 6 bases, with 14 bases between. Germline V gene sequence: CDR1 SGDLS, CDR2 YYNGEE. The CDR3 DNA is TGTGCCAGCAGCGTATACGAGGGAGAGGGCAATGAGCAGTTCTTC. This sequence encodes CASSVYEGEGNEQFF.

This clone turned up a few times. The V gene is TRBV15, the J gene TRBJ1-5; TRBD1 agrees at 8 bases. Looked up from germline, CDR1 is LNHNV and CDR2 is YYDKDF (reference sequence). This CDR3 is built from 16 residues. V was pared by 2 bases and J by 7 bases, with 10 bases of the junction left unmatched. DNA for the CDR3: TGTGCCACCAGCAGATCCCTGGACAGGGTAGGCCAGCCCCAGCATTTT. Translating it yields CATSRSLDRVGQPQHF.

The chain is built from TRBV7-9 and TRBJ1-2; 9 positions match TRBD1. Germline V lookup: CDR1 SEHNR, CDR2 FQNEAQ (reference sequence). This CDR3 is built from 14 residues. Trimming at V came to 2 bases and at J to 7 bases, leaving 5 bases not matched to a gene. CDR3 coding DNA: TGTGCCAGCAGCTTATTGGGACAGGGAGGTGGCTACACCTTC. This codes for CASSLLGQGGGYTF.

In this sample, this clone turned up a few times. The genes are TRBV19 and TRBJ1-1, with TRBD1 matching over 9 bases. The CDR3 is 16 residues long. Per the germline V gene, CDR1 is LNHDA and CDR2 is SQIVND (reference sequence). V was pared by 5 bases and J by 6 bases, with 13 bases of the junction left unmatched. This chain's CDR3 is CASSPPPDRGLSEAFF. As DNA, the CDR3 is TGTGCCAGTAGTCCCCCGCCGGACAGGGGTTTATCTGAAGCTTTCTTT.

The rearrangement joins TRBV5-1 to TRBJ2-2; D might be TRBD1 (5 bases). Germline V gene sequence: CDR1 SGHRS, CDR2 YFSETQ. V lost 0 bases and J 0 bases, leaving 12 bases between the germline ends. The CDR3 extends over 17 amino acids. CDR3 sequence: CASSLAVQGANTGELFF. The CDR3 nucleotides are TGCGCCAGCAGCTTGGCCGTTCAGGGCGCGAACACCGGGGAGCTGTTTTTT.

The genes are TRBV11-3 and TRBJ2-2; TRBD2 matches 7 bases. J gave up 9 bases and V 1 base, and 2 bases lay outside the gene matches. The CDR3 runs to 13 residues. Germline loops: CDR1 SGHNT, CDR2 YENEEA. The CDR3 coding sequence is TGTGCCAGCAGCTTAGGCGGGAGATGGGAGCTGTTTTTT. Protein: CASSLGGRWELFF.

This chain links TRBV5-1 with TRBJ2-1; D is ambiguous. Trimming stripped 1 base from V and 7 bases from J, with 24 bases between. This CDR3 has 18 amino acids. The germline V gene encodes CDR1 SGHRS and CDR2 YFSETQ. The CDR3 DNA reads as TGCGCCAGCAGCTTGATCGGCTTGCGGCCAAACGATAGGAATGAGCAGTTCTTC. Amino acid sequence: CASSLIGLRPNDRNEQFF.

This sequence joins TRBV11-1 and TRBJ1-1, with D possibly being TRBD1 (5 bases). V lost 7 bases to trimming and J lost 2 bases, with 17 bases between them. This CDR3 is built from 15 residues. Germline CDR1 reads SGHAT; CDR2 reads FQDESV (reference sequence). CDR3 in DNA: TGTGCCAGCAAGACCTTAGACAGTACCAACACTGAAGCTTTCTTT. This codes for CASKTLDSTNTEAFF.

The V gene is TRBV5-4, the J gene TRBJ2-7; 7 nucleotides agree with TRBD2. This CDR3 is built from 14 residues. V shed 2 bases, J shed 2 bases, and the junction held 4 bases outside the gene matches. Germline lookup yields CDR1 SGHNT and CDR2 YYREEE (reference sequence). The CDR3 DNA is TGTGCCAGCAGCTTAGGCGGGAGTACCTACGAGCAGTACTTC. Its protein is CASSLGGSTYEQYF.

The V gene is TRBV30, the J gene TRBJ2-7; 7 nucleotides agree with TRBD1. CDR1 and CDR2 (germline): GTSNPN, SVGIG (reference sequence). V trimming: 2 bases; J trimming: 5 bases; junction bases outside the gene matches: 6. The CDR3 contains 13 residues. CDR3 sequence: CAWSPTGWDEQYF. The CDR3 DNA is TGTGCCTGGAGTCCGACAGGGTGGGACGAGCAGTACTTC.

As DNA, the CDR3 is TGTGCCAGCAGCACCCAGGCCCGCTATGGCTACACCTTC. Amino acids: CASSTQARYGYTF. V and J are TRBV9 and TRBJ1-2; D is unresolved. Looked up from germline, CDR1 is SGDLS and CDR2 is YYNGEE. Trimming cost V 4 bases and J 4 bases, with 11 bases left between them. The CDR3 length is 13 residues. Complete variable domain (other parts from reference TRBV9 and TRBJ1-2): DSGVTQTPKHLITATGQRVTLRCSPRSGDLSVYWYQQSLDQGLQFLIQYYNGEERAKGNILERFSAQQFPDLHSELNLSSLELGDSALYFCASSTQARYGYTFGSGTRLTVV.

This clone was recorded only once. The V gene is TRBV7-9, the J gene TRBJ2-5, with 11 bases identical to TRBD1. The J call may be mistaken, given a closer DNA end match to TRBJ2-7. Germline lookup yields CDR1 SEHNR and CDR2 FQNEAQ (reference sequence). The CDR3 has 14 residues. CDR3 sequence (DNA): TGTGCCAGCAGCTCGAGGACAGGGGGCGACGAGCAGTACTTC. Translating gives CASSSRTGGDEQYF.

The genes are TRBV9 and TRBJ2-5; TRBD2 matches 10 bases. The germline CDR1 and CDR2 sequences are SGDLS and YYNGEE. The CDR3 loop spans 17 amino acids. V gave up 1 base and J gave up 1 base; unmatched junction bases: 7. CDR3 region: CASSVIGAGGFQETQYF. CDR3 coding DNA: TGTGCCAGCAGCGTAATCGGAGCGGGAGGGTTCCAAGAGACCCAGTACTTC. Full variable domain (rest looked up from reference TRBV9 and TRBJ2-5): DSGVTQTPKHLITATGQRVTLRCSPRSGDLSVYWYQQSLDQGLQFLIQYYNGEERAKGNILERFSAQQFPDLHSELNLSSLELGDSALYFCASSVIGAGGFQETQYFGPGTRLLVL.

This sequence joins TRBV19 and TRBJ2-1; 9 bases map to TRBD1. The CDR3 is 15 residues long. Germline V gene sequence: CDR1 LNHDA, CDR2 SQIVND (reference sequence). V was pared by 3 bases and J by 8 bases, with 8 bases of the junction left unmatched. CDR3 residues: CASSMGTGPGDEQFF. CDR3 sequence (DNA): TGTGCCAGTAGTATGGGGACAGGGCCGGGAGATGAGCAGTTCTTC.

This chain joins TRBV5-1 and TRBJ2-2, with 8 bases identical to TRBD1. With V trimmed by 4 bases and J by 4 bases, 9 bases remained unmatched. Looked up from germline, CDR1 is SGHRS and CDR2 is YFSETQ. There are 16 residues in the CDR3. The CDR3 reads CASSPHGQGSTGELFF. The CDR3 nucleotides read TGCGCCAGCAGCCCGCATGGACAGGGCAGCACCGGGGAGCTGTTTTTT.

The rearrangement uses TRBV28 and TRBJ1-1, with D maybe TRBD1 (5 bases). V shed 3 bases and J shed 10 bases, with 12 bases lying between them. Per germline, CDR1 MDHEN and CDR2 SYDVKM. The CDR3 loop spans 12 amino acids. Here the CDR3 DNA reads TGTGCCAGCAGTTTGCCAGGGCACGGAGCTTTCTTT. This sequence encodes CASSLPGHGAFF.

The rearrangement joins TRBV7-2 to TRBJ2-1, with 7 bases that match TRBD2. Germline trimming cut 5 bases from V and 4 bases from J; bases unmatched to any gene: 5. Looked up from germline, CDR1 is SGHTA and CDR2 is FQGNSA. This CDR3 comprises 14 residues. This CDR3 reads CASSLGGGYNEQFF. CDR3 bases: TGTGCCAGCAGCCTCGGGGGAGGGTACAATGAGCAGTTCTTC.

V and J are TRBV7-6 and TRBJ2-5; the D is unclear. Trimming took off 7 bases at V and 0 bases at J, with 6 bases between the two ends. The germline gives CDR1 SGHVS, CDR2 FNYEAQ. This CDR3 comprises 12 residues. The CDR3, as DNA: TGTGCCAGCACCGAGTACCAAGAGACCCAGTACTTC. Its translation: CASTEYQETQYF.

The rearrangement uses TRBV4-1 and TRBJ2-7; perhaps TRBD1 as D (6 bases). The CDR3 contains 15 residues. Trimming stripped 0 bases from V and 3 bases from J, with 12 bases between. Per germline, CDR1 MGHRA and CDR2 YSYEKL. The DNA for the CDR3 is TGCGCCAGCAGCCAAGACAGGCCAGGGGTCTACGAGCAGTACTTC. Protein sequence: CASSQDRPGVYEQYF.

The V and J genes are TRBV21-1 and TRBJ2-2; the table's D call TRBD1 went unverified against the DNA. TRBV21-1 is recorded as a pseudogene. The CDR3 is 16 residues long. The DNA of the CDR3 is TGTGCCAGCAGCAAAGTAGGGGGCATGGGCACCGGGGAGCTGTTTTTT. Translated, it gives CASSKVGGMGTGELFF.

This chain uses TRBV18 with TRBJ1-5, with D unclear. Germline CDR1 is KGHSH and CDR2 is LQKENI. The germline V and J ends were trimmed by 3 bases and 0 bases, with 6 bases remaining between them. This CDR3 region has 14 residues. The CDR3 reads CASSPFYSNQPQHF. The CDR3 coding sequence is TGTGCCAGCTCACCCTTTTATAGCAATCAGCCCCAGCATTTT.

This clone has a single count. The chain is built from TRBV7-2 and TRBJ1-5; D not certain. V was cut by 8 bases and J by 6 bases, with 14 bases left in between. CDR1 and CDR2 from the germline V gene are SGHTA and FQGNSA. This CDR3 is 13 amino acids long. CDR3 DNA sequence: TGTGCCAGCGCCGCGGGCGTGGGTCAGCCCCAGCATTTT. As protein: CASAAGVGQPQHF.

The chain carries TRBV30 and TRBJ2-5, with TRBD2 as a possible D gene (5 bases). This CDR3 region has 12 residues. Germline values: CDR1 GTSNPN, CDR2 SVGIG (reference sequence). V lost 0 bases and J lost 7, with 9 bases in between. CDR3 protein: CAWSVNEGTQYF. The CDR3, as DNA: TGTGCCTGGAGTGTAAACGAGGGGACCCAGTACTTC.